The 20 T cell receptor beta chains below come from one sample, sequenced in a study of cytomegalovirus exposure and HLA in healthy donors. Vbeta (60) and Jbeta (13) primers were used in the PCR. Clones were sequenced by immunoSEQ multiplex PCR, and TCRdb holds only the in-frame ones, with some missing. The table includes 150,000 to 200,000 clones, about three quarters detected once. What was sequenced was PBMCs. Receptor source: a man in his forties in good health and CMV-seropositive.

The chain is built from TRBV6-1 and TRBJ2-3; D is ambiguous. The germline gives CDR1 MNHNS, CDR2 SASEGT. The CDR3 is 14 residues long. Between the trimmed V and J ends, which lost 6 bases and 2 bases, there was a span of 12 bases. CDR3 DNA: TGTGCCAGCAGGGGCAGGTTGATCACAGATACGCAGTATTTT. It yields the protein CASRGRLITDTQYF.

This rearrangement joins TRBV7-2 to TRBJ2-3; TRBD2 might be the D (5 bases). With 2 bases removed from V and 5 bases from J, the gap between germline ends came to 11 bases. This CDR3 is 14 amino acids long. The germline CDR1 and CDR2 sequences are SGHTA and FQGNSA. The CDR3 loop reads CASSLSGSVDTQYF. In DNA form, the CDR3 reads TGTGCCAGCAGCTTATCGGGGTCGGTAGATACGCAGTATTTT.

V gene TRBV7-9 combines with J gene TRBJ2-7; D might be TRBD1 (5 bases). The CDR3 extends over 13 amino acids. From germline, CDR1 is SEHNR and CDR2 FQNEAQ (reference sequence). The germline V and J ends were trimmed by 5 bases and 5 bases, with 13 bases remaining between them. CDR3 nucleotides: TGTGCCAGCAGCAATTTCAGGGAAGACGAGCAGTACTTC. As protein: CASSNFREDEQYF.

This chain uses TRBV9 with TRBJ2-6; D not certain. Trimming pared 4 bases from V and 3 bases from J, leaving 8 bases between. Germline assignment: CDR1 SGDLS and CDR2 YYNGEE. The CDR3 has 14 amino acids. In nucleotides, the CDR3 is TGTGCCAGCAGCCCCCAGGTTGGGGCCAACGTCCTGACTTTC. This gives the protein CASSPQVGANVLTF. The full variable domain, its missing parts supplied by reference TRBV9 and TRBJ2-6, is DSGVTQTPKHLITATGQRVTLRCSPRSGDLSVYWYQQSLDQGLQFLIQYYNGEERAKGNILERFSAQQFPDLHSELNLSSLELGDSALYFCASSPQVGANVLTFGAGSRLTVL.

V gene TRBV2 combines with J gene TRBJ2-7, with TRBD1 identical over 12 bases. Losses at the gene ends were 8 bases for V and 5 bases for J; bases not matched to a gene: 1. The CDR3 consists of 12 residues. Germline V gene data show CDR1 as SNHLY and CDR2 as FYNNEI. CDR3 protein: CASGTGGDEQYF. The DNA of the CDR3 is TGTGCCAGCGGGACAGGGGGCGACGAGCAGTACTTC.

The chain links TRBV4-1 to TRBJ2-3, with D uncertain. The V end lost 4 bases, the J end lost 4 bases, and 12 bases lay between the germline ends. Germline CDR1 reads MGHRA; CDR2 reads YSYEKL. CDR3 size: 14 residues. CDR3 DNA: TGCGCCAGCAGCCCACAGAATTTACCAGATACGCAGTATTTT. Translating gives CASSPQNLPDTQYF.

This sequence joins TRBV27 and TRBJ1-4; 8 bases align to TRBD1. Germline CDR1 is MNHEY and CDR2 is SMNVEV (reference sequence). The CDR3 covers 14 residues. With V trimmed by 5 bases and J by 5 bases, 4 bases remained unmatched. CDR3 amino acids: CASSPGTGNEKLFF. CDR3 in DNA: TGTGCCAGCAGTCCCGGGACAGGAAATGAAAAACTGTTTTTT. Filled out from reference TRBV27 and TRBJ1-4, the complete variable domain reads EAQVTQNPRYLITVTGKKLTVTCSQNMNHEYMSWYRQDPGLGLRQIYYSMNVEVTDKGDVPEGYKVSRKEKRNFPLILESPSPNQTSLYFCASSPGTGNEKLFFGSGTQLSVL.

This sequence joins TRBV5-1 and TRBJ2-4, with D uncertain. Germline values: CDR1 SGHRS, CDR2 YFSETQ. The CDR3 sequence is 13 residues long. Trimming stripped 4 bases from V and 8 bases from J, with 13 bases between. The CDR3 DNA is TGCGCCAGCAGCCTTCGCCCCCGGGACATTCAGTACTTC. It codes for CASSLRPRDIQYF.

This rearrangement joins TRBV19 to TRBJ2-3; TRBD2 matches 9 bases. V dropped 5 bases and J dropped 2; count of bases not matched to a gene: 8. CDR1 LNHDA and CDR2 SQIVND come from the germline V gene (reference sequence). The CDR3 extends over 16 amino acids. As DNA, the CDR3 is TGTGCCAGTAGTCTAAGGACTAGCGCGTACACAGATACGCAGTATTTT. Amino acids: CASSLRTSAYTDTQYF.

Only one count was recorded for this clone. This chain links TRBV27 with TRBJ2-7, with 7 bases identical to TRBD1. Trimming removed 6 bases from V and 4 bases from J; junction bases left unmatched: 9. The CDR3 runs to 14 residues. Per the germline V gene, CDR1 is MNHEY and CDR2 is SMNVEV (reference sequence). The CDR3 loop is CASSPVGTAYEQYF. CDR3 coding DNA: TGTGCCAGCAGCCCAGTTGGGACAGCTTACGAGCAGTACTTC.

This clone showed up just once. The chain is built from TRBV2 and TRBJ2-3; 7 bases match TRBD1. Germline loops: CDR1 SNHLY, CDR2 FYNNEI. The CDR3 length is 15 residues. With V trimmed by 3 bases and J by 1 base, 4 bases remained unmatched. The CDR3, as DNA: TGTGCCAGCAGTGACAGACAGGGACGCACAGATACGCAGTATTTT. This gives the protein CASSDRQGRTDTQYF.

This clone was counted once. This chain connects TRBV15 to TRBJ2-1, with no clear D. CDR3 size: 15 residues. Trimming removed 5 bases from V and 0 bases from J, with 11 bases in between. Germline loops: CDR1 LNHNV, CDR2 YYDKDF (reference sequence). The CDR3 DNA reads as TGTGCCACCAGCCTAAACCCAAGCTCCTACAATGAGCAGTTCTTC. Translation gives CATSLNPSSYNEQFF.

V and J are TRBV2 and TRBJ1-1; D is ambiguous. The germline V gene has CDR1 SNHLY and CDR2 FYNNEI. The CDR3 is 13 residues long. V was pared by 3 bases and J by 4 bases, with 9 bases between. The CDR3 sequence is CASSDTGGTEAFF. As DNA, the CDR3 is TGTGCCAGCAGTGACACCGGCGGCACTGAAGCTTTCTTT.

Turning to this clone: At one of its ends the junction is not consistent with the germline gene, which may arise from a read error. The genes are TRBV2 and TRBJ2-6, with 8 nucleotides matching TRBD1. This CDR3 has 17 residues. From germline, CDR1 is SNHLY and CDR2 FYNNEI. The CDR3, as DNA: TGTGCCAGCAAGGACAGGGTTACGGCCTCTGGGGCCAACGGCCTGACTTTC. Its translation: CASKDRVTASGANGLTF.

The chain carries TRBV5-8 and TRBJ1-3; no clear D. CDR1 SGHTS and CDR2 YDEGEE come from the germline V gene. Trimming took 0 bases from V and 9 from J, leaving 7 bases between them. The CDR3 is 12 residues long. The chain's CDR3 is CASSLDRATIYF. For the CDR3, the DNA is TGTGCCAGCAGCTTGGATAGAGCCACCATATATTTT.

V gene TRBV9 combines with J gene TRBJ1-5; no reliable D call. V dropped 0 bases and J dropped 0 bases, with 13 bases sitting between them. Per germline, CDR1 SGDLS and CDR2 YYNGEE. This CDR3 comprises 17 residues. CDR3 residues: CASSVEAAPYSNQPQHF. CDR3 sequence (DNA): TGTGCCAGCAGCGTAGAAGCGGCTCCTTATAGCAATCAGCCCCAGCATTTT.

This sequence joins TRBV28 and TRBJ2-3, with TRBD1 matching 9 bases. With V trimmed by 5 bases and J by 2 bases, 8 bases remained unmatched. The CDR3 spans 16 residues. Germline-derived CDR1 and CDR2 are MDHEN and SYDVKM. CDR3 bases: TGTGCCAGCAGTAGGGACAGGGATTTATCCACAGATACGCAGTATTTT. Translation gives CASSRDRDLSTDTQYF.

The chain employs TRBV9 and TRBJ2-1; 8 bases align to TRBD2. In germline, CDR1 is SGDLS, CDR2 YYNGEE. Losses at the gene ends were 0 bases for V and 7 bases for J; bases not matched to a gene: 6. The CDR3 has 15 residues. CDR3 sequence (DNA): TGTGCCAGCAGCGTAGCGAGCGGGAGCTGGAATGAGCAGTTCTTC. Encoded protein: CASSVASGSWNEQFF.

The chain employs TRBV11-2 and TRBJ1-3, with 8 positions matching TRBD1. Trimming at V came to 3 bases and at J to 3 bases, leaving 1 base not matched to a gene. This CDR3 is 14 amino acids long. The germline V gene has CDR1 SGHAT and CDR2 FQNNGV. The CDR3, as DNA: TGTGCCAGCAGCTTCGACAGGGGTGGAAACACCATATATTTT. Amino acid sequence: CASSFDRGGNTIYF.

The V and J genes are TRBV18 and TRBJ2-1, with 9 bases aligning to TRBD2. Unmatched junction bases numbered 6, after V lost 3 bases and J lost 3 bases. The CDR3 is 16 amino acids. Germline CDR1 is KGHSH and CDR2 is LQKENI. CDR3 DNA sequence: TGTGCCAGCTCACCCCCCGCGGGAGGGGTCTACAATGAGCAGTTCTTC. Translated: CASSPPAGGVYNEQFF.